Sequencing of this T cell receptor beta chain was carried out in a study of blood T cell repertoires in COVID-19. Looking at the study overall: Specimens from acute and convalescent COVID-19 originated in the United States, Italy and Spain. T cells, B-cell-depleted T cells, or PBMCs supplied cDNA or gDNA.

Germline V gives CDR1 KGHSH, CDR2 LQKENI. Trimming cost V 6 bases and J 4 bases, with 12 bases left between them. The CDR3 length is 13 residues. Original handling: Amplification of reference gene primers was used by the study to estimate nucleated cell counts. Sequencing used immunoSEQ multiplex PCR; TCRdb keeps in-frame clones, though not all of them. Clone size and V and J calls were adopted from that table, with D and trimming inferred from the DNA. This table has around 29,000 clones, approximately 92% appearing once. The sequencing input was peripheral blood. J is TRBJ1-1 and V is TRBV18; no clear D. The receptor comes from a man between 60 and 70 years old with acute or convalescent COVID-19. CDR3 sequence: CASSLGGSTEAFF. For the CDR3, the DNA is TGTGCCAGCTCGTTGGGAGGGAGCACTGAAGCTTTCTTT. Filled out from reference TRBV18 and TRBJ1-1, the complete variable domain reads NAGVMQNPRHLVRRRGQEARLRCSPMKGHSHVYWYRQLPEEGLKFMVYLQKENIIDESGMPKERFSAEFPKEGPSILRIQQVVRGDSAAYFCASSLGGSTEAFFGQGTRLTVV.